Following are 5 T cell receptor beta chains from one sample sequenced in a study of type 1 and type 2 diabetes patients. Genomic DNA was the PCR template. Amplification of the beta chain CDR3 used 30 forward and 13 reverse multiplex primers. Via MiXCR, TCRdb re-called the multiplex PCR reads, giving one row per CDR3 protein. The sample carries 280,000 or so distinct CDR3 sequences, over 45% recorded once. The specimen sequenced was peripheral blood mononuclear cells (PBMCs). Every receptor here comes from a man in his late teens or twenties with type 2 diabetes.

This clonotype has a handful of counts. The chain uses TRBV20-1 and TRBJ2-3; 7 nucleotides line up with TRBD2. The CDR3 has 14 amino acids. J gave up 4 bases and V 3 bases, and 7 bases lay outside the gene matches. Germline CDR1 is DFQATT and CDR2 is SNEGSKA (reference sequence). This chain's CDR3 is CSARPSGNADTQYF. The CDR3 coding sequence is TGCAGTGCTAGGCCCAGCGGGAACGCAGATACGCAGTATTTT.

This chain uses TRBV18 with TRBJ1-4; 8 bases are a match to TRBD1. The CDR3 loop spans 13 amino acids. The V gene's germline CDR1 is KGHSH and CDR2 LQKENI. V shed 5 bases, J shed 8 bases, and the junction held 4 bases outside the gene matches. CDR3 in DNA: TGTGCCAGCTCATCGGGACAGGACGAAAAACTGTTTTTT. This codes for CASSSGQDEKLFF.

A few counts support this clonotype. The chain employs TRBV30 and TRBJ1-5; D is unclear. In germline, CDR1 is GTSNPN, CDR2 SVGIG (reference sequence). Trimming removed 1 base at V and 1 base at J, with 5 bases between. The CDR3 loop spans 13 amino acids. Here the CDR3 reads CAWSEQSNQPQHF. The CDR3 DNA sequence: TGTGCCTGGAGTGAACAGAGCAATCAGCCCCAGCATTTT.

The sample holds a few counts of this clonotype. The CDR3 nucleotides are TGTGCCAGCAGTCAGGACTTCCTCTACAATGAGCAGTTCTTC. Residues: CASSQDFLYNEQFF. The genes are TRBV6-2 or TRBV6-3 and TRBJ2-1, with a weak D call TRBD2 (5 bases). Trimming took 5 bases from V and 3 from J, leaving 11 bases between them. Per the germline V gene, CDR1 is MNHEY and CDR2 is SVGEGT. The CDR3 length is 14 residues.

This chain uses TRBV6-4 with TRBJ2-3; tentatively, D is TRBD1 (6 bases). Germline V gene data show CDR1 as MRHNA and CDR2 as SNTAGT. V lost 4 bases to trimming and J lost 2 bases, with 10 bases between them. CDR3 length: 14 amino acids. CDR3 sequence: CASSAGTNTDTQYF. CDR3 DNA sequence: TGTGCCAGCAGTGCCGGGACAAACACAGATACGCAGTATTTT.